The rows below give T cell receptor beta chains drawn from one sample of a study of shared clonotypes between healthy human individuals. TCRdb's table, derived via immunoSEQ multiplex PCR, lists solely in-frame clones and lacks some. The data show more than 1.2 million clones, approximately 98.5% seen once. The sequenced material came from naive CD4+ T cells sorted from blood. The source is a man aged 25-45 years in good health. CDR3s include the opening cysteine and the closing phenylalanine or tryptophan. Fields, in order: CDR3 length, V gene, clone size, J gene, D gene, CDR3 DNA, CDR3 protein. A D gene is named only where the DNA matches it firmly. Clone size is stated in some rows and not others, as once, few, many or a class when expanded.

len: 16
v_gene: TRBV11-2
abundance: .
j_gene: TRBJ2-7
d_gene: TRBD1
CDR3nt: TGTGCCAGCAGCTCGCTAGGGGACAGGGGGACCTACGAGCAGTACTTC
CDR3aa: CASSSLGDRGTYEQYF

len: 12
v_gene: TRBV7-2
abundance: .
j_gene: TRBJ2-2
d_gene: .
CDR3nt: TGTGCCAGCAGCTCCGACGCCGGGGAGCTGTTTTTT
CDR3aa: CASSSDAGELFF

len: 15
v_gene: TRBV4-1
abundance: .
j_gene: TRBJ1-5
d_gene: TRBD1
CDR3nt: TGCGCCAGCAGCCCAGGGGGCCTTCGCTTGGGGCCCCAGCATTTT
CDR3aa: CASSPGGLRLGPQHF

len: 13
v_gene: TRBV28
abundance: .
j_gene: TRBJ1-1
d_gene: .
CDR3nt: TGTGCCAGCAGTTTGTGGCGATCCACTGAAGCTTTCTTT
CDR3aa: CASSLWRSTEAFF

len: 17
v_gene: TRBV7-8
abundance: .
j_gene: TRBJ2-2
d_gene: TRBD2
CDR3nt: TGTGCCAGCAGCTTAGGGTCTACGCGGGAGGGCGCCGGGGAGCTGTTTTTT
CDR3aa: CASSLGSTREGAGELFF

len: 21
v_gene: TRBV10-3
abundance: .
j_gene: TRBJ2-1
d_gene: TRBD2
CDR3nt: TGTGCCATCAGTGAGCCCCGACAGGGGACTAGCGGGGTCCTTTTTAACAATGAGCAGTTCTTC
CDR3aa: CAISEPRQGTSGVLFNNEQFF

len: 19
v_gene: TRBV13
abundance: .
j_gene: TRBJ2-3
d_gene: TRBD2
CDR3nt: TGTGCCAGCAGCTTACCGCCGCGACTGGCGGGAGTAAAAGCAGATACGCAGTATTTT
CDR3aa: CASSLPPRLAGVKADTQYF

len: 16
v_gene: TRBV4-3
abundance: .
j_gene: TRBJ2-6
d_gene: .
CDR3nt: TGCGCCAGCAGCCAAGATAGGGGATCTGGGGCCAACGTCCTGACTTTC
CDR3aa: CASSQDRGSGANVLTF

len: 13
v_gene: TRBV2
abundance: once
j_gene: TRBJ2-5
d_gene: .
CDR3nt: TGTGCCAGCAGTGAACGGGAGAAAGAGACCCAGTACTTC
CDR3aa: CASSEREKETQYF

len: 13
v_gene: TRBV7-9
abundance: .
j_gene: TRBJ2-5
d_gene: .
CDR3nt: TGTGCCAGCAGCTCGGGACTGCAAGAGACCCAGTACTTC
CDR3aa: CASSSGLQETQYF

len: 14
v_gene: TRBV5-1
abundance: .
j_gene: TRBJ2-5
d_gene: .
CDR3nt: TGCGCCAGCAGCTTGGCATGGACTCAAGAGACCCAGTACTTC
CDR3aa: CASSLAWTQETQYF

len: 16
v_gene: TRBV27
abundance: once
j_gene: TRBJ2-1
d_gene: TRBD2
CDR3nt: TGTGCCAGCAGTCCAGAATCTAGCGGGACCTACAATGAGCAGTTCTTC
CDR3aa: CASSPESSGTYNEQFF

len: 13
v_gene: TRBV5-6
abundance: once
j_gene: TRBJ2-7
d_gene: .
CDR3nt: TGTGCCAGCAGCTTGGATCCAGGGTACGAGCAGTACTTC
CDR3aa: CASSLDPGYEQYF

len: 15
v_gene: TRBV7-8
abundance: .
j_gene: TRBJ2-2
d_gene: TRBD1
CDR3nt: TGTGCCAGCAGCGTACAGGGGGTCCTTGCCGGGGAGCTGTTTTTT
CDR3aa: CASSVQGVLAGELFF

len: 12
v_gene: TRBV6-5
abundance: once
j_gene: TRBJ2-7
d_gene: .
CDR3nt: TGTGCCAGCAGCAACCCCTTCACCGAGCAGTACTTC
CDR3aa: CASSNPFTEQYF

len: 15
v_gene: TRBV4-3
abundance: .
j_gene: TRBJ2-7
d_gene: TRBD1
CDR3nt: TGCGCCAGCAGCCGAGAGACAGGGGCAGCCTACGAGCAGTACTTC
CDR3aa: CASSRETGAAYEQYF

len: 15
v_gene: TRBV18
abundance: .
j_gene: TRBJ2-1
d_gene: .
CDR3nt: TGTGCCAGCTCAACTAACAGGGCACCCGACAATGAGCAGTTCTTC
CDR3aa: CASSTNRAPDNEQFF

len: 12
v_gene: TRBV4-1
abundance: .
j_gene: TRBJ2-1
d_gene: .
CDR3nt: TGCGCCAGCAGCCAAGGCGTCTATGAGCAGTTCTTC
CDR3aa: CASSQGVYEQFF

len: 14
v_gene: TRBV27
abundance: .
j_gene: TRBJ1-5
d_gene: .
CDR3nt: TGTGCCAGCAGTTTATCGGGTGGGAATCAGCCCCAGCATTTT
CDR3aa: CASSLSGGNQPQHF

len: 14
v_gene: TRBV30
abundance: once
j_gene: TRBJ2-2
d_gene: .
CDR3nt: TGTGCCTGGAGTGGTGCAGGGCAGACCGGGGAGCTGTTTTTT
CDR3aa: CAWSGAGQTGELFF

len: 18
v_gene: TRBV5-4
abundance: .
j_gene: TRBJ2-6
d_gene: TRBD2
CDR3nt: TGTGCCAGCAGCTTGACTAGCGGGAGTTCCCCGGGGGCCAACGTCCTGACTTTC
CDR3aa: CASSLTSGSSPGANVLTF

len: 14
v_gene: TRBV25-1
abundance: .
j_gene: TRBJ1-2
d_gene: .
CDR3nt: TGTGCCAGCAGTGACCCAACCCTTAGCTATGGCTACACCTTC
CDR3aa: CASSDPTLSYGYTF

len: 17
v_gene: TRBV11-2
abundance: .
j_gene: TRBJ2-5
d_gene: TRBD1
CDR3nt: TGTGCCAGCAGCACTTACCCGACAGGGGCTTCCCGGGAGACCCAGTACTTC
CDR3aa: CASSTYPTGASRETQYF

len: 13
v_gene: TRBV18
abundance: once
j_gene: TRBJ2-5
d_gene: .
CDR3nt: TGTGCCAGCTCACAACAAGGGGGTTGGACCCAGTACTTC
CDR3aa: CASSQQGGWTQYF

len: 17
v_gene: TRBV18
abundance: .
j_gene: TRBJ1-1
d_gene: .
CDR3nt: TGTGCCAGCTCACCTCTCGAACCGGGACCCCCAAGCACTGAAGCTTTCTTT
CDR3aa: CASSPLEPGPPSTEAFF

len: 15
v_gene: TRBV30
abundance: .
j_gene: TRBJ2-5
d_gene: .
CDR3nt: TGTGCCTGGAGCGGGACAAAGAAAATTCAAGAGACCCAGTACTTC
CDR3aa: CAWSGTKKIQETQYF

len: 14
v_gene: TRBV5-4
abundance: .
j_gene: TRBJ2-5
d_gene: .
CDR3nt: TGTGCCAGCAGCTTCGACGGCATACAAGAGACCCAGTACTTC
CDR3aa: CASSFDGIQETQYF

len: 11
v_gene: TRBV6-5
abundance: .
j_gene: TRBJ2-2
d_gene: .
CDR3nt: TGTGCTTCGGAGAACACCGGGGAGCTGTTTTTT
CDR3aa: CASENTGELFF

len: 16
v_gene: TRBV7-8
abundance: .
j_gene: TRBJ2-7
d_gene: TRBD2
CDR3nt: TGTGCCAGCAGCTCACTAGCGGGAGGGCCGAATTACGAGCAGTACTTC
CDR3aa: CASSSLAGGPNYEQYF

len: 18
v_gene: TRBV28
abundance: .
j_gene: TRBJ2-3
d_gene: TRBD1
CDR3nt: TGTGCCAGCAGTTTATGGGACAGGGGCAGCGGGGATAGGGATACGCAGTATTTT
CDR3aa: CASSLWDRGSGDRDTQYF

len: 14
v_gene: TRBV9
abundance: .
j_gene: TRBJ2-1
d_gene: TRBD2
CDR3nt: TGTGCCAGCAGCCCCGGGACTAGCAACAATGAGCAGTTCTTC
CDR3aa: CASSPGTSNNEQFF

len: 17
v_gene: TRBV27
abundance: .
j_gene: TRBJ2-7
d_gene: TRBD1
CDR3nt: TGTGCCAGCAGTTTATCGACAGGGGCGGTTAGGGTTGTCGAGCAGTACTTC
CDR3aa: CASSLSTGAVRVVEQYF

len: 18
v_gene: TRBV7-6
abundance: .
j_gene: TRBJ1-1
d_gene: .
CDR3nt: TGTGCCAGCAGCCCTGAAGGCCTCGACCCTTTTTTGAACACTGAAGCTTTCTTT
CDR3aa: CASSPEGLDPFLNTEAFF

len: 19
v_gene: TRBV7-3
abundance: .
j_gene: TRBJ2-7
d_gene: TRBD2
CDR3nt: TGTGCCAGCAGCTCCGGGACTAGCGGGAGGGGCCTATTCGGGAACGAGCAGTACTTC
CDR3aa: CASSSGTSGRGLFGNEQYF

len: 15
v_gene: TRBV4-3
abundance: .
j_gene: TRBJ1-3
d_gene: .
CDR3nt: TGCGCCAGCAGCCGTGACAGGATCTCTGGAAACACCATATATTTT
CDR3aa: CASSRDRISGNTIYF

len: 13
v_gene: TRBV14
abundance: .
j_gene: TRBJ1-2
d_gene: .
CDR3nt: TGTGCCAGCAGCCTAAGGGGATACTATGGCTACACCTTC
CDR3aa: CASSLRGYYGYTF

len: 16
v_gene: TRBV4-3
abundance: .
j_gene: TRBJ1-2
d_gene: .
CDR3nt: TGCGCCAGCAGCCAAGACCTAGGGACGGACCACTATGGCTACACCTTC
CDR3aa: CASSQDLGTDHYGYTF

len: 13
v_gene: TRBV9
abundance: once
j_gene: TRBJ1-2
d_gene: .
CDR3nt: TGTGCCAGCAGCGTAGAAGGGTTCTATGGCTACACCTTC
CDR3aa: CASSVEGFYGYTF

len: 16
v_gene: TRBV30
abundance: .
j_gene: TRBJ2-2
d_gene: .
CDR3nt: TGTGCCTGGAGTGTATTTCAGGGAAGAGGTACCGGGGAGCTGTTTTTT
CDR3aa: CAWSVFQGRGTGELFF

len: 12
v_gene: TRBV10-3
abundance: .
j_gene: TRBJ1-1
d_gene: .
CDR3nt: TGTGCCATCAGTACGACCGAGAATGAAGCTTTCTTT
CDR3aa: CAISTTENEAFF

len: 11
v_gene: TRBV6-1
abundance: once
j_gene: TRBJ2-7
d_gene: .
CDR3nt: TGTGCCAGCAGTTCCCAATACGAGCAGTACTTC
CDR3aa: CASSSQYEQYF

len: 14
v_gene: TRBV4-1
abundance: once
j_gene: TRBJ2-7
d_gene: .
CDR3nt: TGCGCCAGCAGCCCGACAGCCATACCCTACGAGCAGTACTTC
CDR3aa: CASSPTAIPYEQYF

len: 16
v_gene: TRBV15
abundance: .
j_gene: TRBJ2-2
d_gene: .
CDR3nt: TGTGCCACCAGCAAATGGTCCGGGGGTGACACCGGGGAGCTGTTTTTT
CDR3aa: CATSKWSGGDTGELFF

len: 13
v_gene: TRBV6-1
abundance: .
j_gene: TRBJ2-7
d_gene: .
CDR3nt: TGTGCCAGCGGGGGGACACACTCCTACGAGCAGTACTTC
CDR3aa: CASGGTHSYEQYF

len: 16
v_gene: TRBV7-9
abundance: .
j_gene: TRBJ2-7
d_gene: TRBD2
CDR3nt: TGTGCCAGCAGCTACTGGGGACTAGCGGATACCTACGAGCAGTACTTC
CDR3aa: CASSYWGLADTYEQYF

len: 16
v_gene: TRBV7-4
abundance: .
j_gene: TRBJ2-7
d_gene: TRBD2
CDR3nt: TGTGCCAGCAGCCTCACCGGGACTAGCGGAACCGACGAGCAGTACTTC
CDR3aa: CASSLTGTSGTDEQYF

len: 14
v_gene: TRBV28
abundance: .
j_gene: TRBJ1-1
d_gene: TRBD1
CDR3nt: TGTGCCAGCAGTTTACCTAAAACAGGGGGCAAAGCTTTCTTT
CDR3aa: CASSLPKTGGKAFF

len: 15
v_gene: TRBV5-1
abundance: .
j_gene: TRBJ2-7
d_gene: TRBD2
CDR3nt: TGCGCCAGCACCGTGACTAGCGGCAGCTCCTACGAGCAGTACTTC
CDR3aa: CASTVTSGSSYEQYF

len: 14
v_gene: TRBV7-8
abundance: .
j_gene: TRBJ2-3
d_gene: TRBD1
CDR3nt: TGTGCCAGCAGCTTAAGGGACAGGGCAGATACGCAGTATTTT
CDR3aa: CASSLRDRADTQYF

len: 14
v_gene: TRBV30
abundance: .
j_gene: TRBJ1-5
d_gene: TRBD1
CDR3nt: TGTGCCTGGAGGGGGACAGGGGGCAATCAGCCCCAGCATTTT
CDR3aa: CAWRGTGGNQPQHF

len: 14
v_gene: TRBV5-5
abundance: .
j_gene: TRBJ1-3
d_gene: .
CDR3nt: TGTGCCAGCAGCCGGACGGACTCTGGAAACACCATATATTTT
CDR3aa: CASSRTDSGNTIYF